The rows below give T cell receptor beta chains drawn from one sample of a study of T-cell reconstitution after alpha-beta-depleted transplantation in children. TCRdb called the PCR reads again in MiXCR, with one record for every CDR3 protein. The data show approximately 230,000 distinct CDR3 sequences, with roughly 25% seen just once and about 5% held by the top ten. The specimen was PBMCs, mostly from graft donor cells, collected 360 days after TCRalphabeta/CD19-depleted stem cell transplant. The receptors shown here come from a female patient aged 2 to 10 who had a stem cell transplant for congenital amegakaryocytic thrombocytopenia, so the T cells may come from the graft donor. Both conserved end residues are part of each CDR3. A D gene is named only where the DNA matches it firmly. Clone size is given for some rows only: seen once, a few or many times, or a class if the clone is expanded.

TRBV28	TRBJ2-5	few	NA	CASSFGGLKETQYF	TGTGCCAGCAGTTTTGGCGGACTCAAAGAGACCCAGTACTTC
TRBV24-1	TRBJ1-5	NA	NA	CATSDVDKANQPQHF	TGTGCCACCAGTGATGTCGACAAGGCGAATCAGCCCCAGCATTTT
TRBV21-1	TRBJ1-1	NA	NA	CASSARPHLNTEAFF	TGTGCCAGCAGCGCCCGGCCCCATTTGAACACTGAAGCTTTCTTT
TRBV28	TRBJ1-2	few	NA	CASSLLQNYGYTF	TGTGCCAGCAGTTTATTGCAGAACTATGGCTACACCTTC
TRBV29-1	TRBJ1-5	NA	NA	CSVVLTGHGNQPQHF	TGCAGCGTTGTGTTAACGGGGCATGGCAATCAGCCCCAGCATTTT
TRBV6-5	TRBJ1-2	NA	TRBD1	CASSFGTANYGYTF	TGTGCCAGCAGTTTCGGGACAGCTAACTATGGCTACACCTTC
TRBV4-1	TRBJ2-7	few	NA	CASSQRGTSYEQYF	TGCGCCAGCAGCCAAAGGGGGACTTCCTACGAGCAGTACTTC
TRBV28	TRBJ2-1	few	TRBD1	CASSQIQGSDEQFF	TGTGCCAGCAGCCAGATACAGGGGTCGGATGAGCAGTTCTTC
TRBV4-1	TRBJ2-7	NA	TRBD1	CASSHLAGQGSHEQYF	TGCGCCAGCAGCCATCTCGCGGGACAGGGATCCCACGAGCAGTACTTC
TRBV5-1	TRBJ2-3	few	NA	CASSSPFHTGGDTQYF	TGCGCCAGCAGCTCACCTTTCCACACCGGGGGAGATACGCAGTATTTT
TRBV12-3/TRBV12-4	TRBJ2-1	NA	NA	CASSPVGGNEQFF	TGTGCCAGCAGCCCCGTGGGGGGAAATGAGCAGTTCTTC
TRBV3-1	TRBJ2-7	few	TRBD2	CASSPAGARHEQYF	TGTGCCAGCAGCCCAGCGGGAGCTCGCCACGAGCAGTACTTC
TRBV10-2	TRBJ1-1	few	NA	CASSDRGGEAFF	TGCGCCAGCAGTGACCGGGGGGGCGAAGCTTTCTTT
TRBV12-3/TRBV12-4	TRBJ2-3	many	NA	CASSFNQGTDTQYF	TGTGCCAGCAGTTTTAACCAGGGCACAGATACGCAGTATTTT
TRBV11-2	TRBJ2-1	NA	NA	CASSLVGEEQFF	TGTGCCAGCAGCTTAGTAGGGGAGGAGCAGTTCTTC
TRBV3-1	TRBJ2-1	NA	NA	CASSQVLPVGSYNEQFF	TGTGCCAGCAGCCAAGTCCTACCCGTGGGATCCTACAATGAGCAGTTCTTC
TRBV12-3/TRBV12-4	TRBJ1-4	many	NA	CASSFGFRNEKLFF	TGTGCCAGCAGTTTTGGGTTCCGCAATGAAAAACTGTTTTTT
TRBV10-1	TRBJ2-7	NA	NA	CASSEEGKGSYEQYF	TGCGCCAGCAGTGAGGAGGGGAAGGGAAGCTACGAGCAGTACTTC
TRBV10-3	TRBJ2-7	NA	NA	CAISEYKDSAYF	TGTGCCATCAGTGAGTACAAGGACAGTGCGTACTTC
TRBV20-1	TRBJ1-1	many	NA	CSVPGVISEAFF	TGCAGTGTTCCGGGGGTTATATCTGAAGCTTTCTTT
TRBV3-1	TRBJ1-1	few	NA	CASSHKSRGTEAFF	TGTGCCAGCAGCCATAAGTCGAGGGGCACTGAAGCTTTCTTT
TRBV14	TRBJ2-4	NA	TRBD2	CASSRGGKNIQYF	TGTGCCAGCAGCCGCGGGGGCAAAAACATTCAGTACTTC
TRBV6-2/TRBV6-3	TRBJ2-2	NA	NA	CASGTTTYTGELFF	TGTGCCAGCGGCACGACCACTTACACCGGGGAGCTGTTTTTT
TRBV21-1	TRBJ2-1	NA	NA	CASSRDALGGNEQFF	TGTGCCAGCAGCAGGGACGCCCTAGGGGGGAATGAGCAGTTCTTC
TRBV5-1	TRBJ2-5	NA	NA	CASSLKFYQETQYF	TGCGCCAGCAGCTTGAAGTTTTACCAAGAGACCCAGTACTTC
TRBV12-3/TRBV12-4	TRBJ2-7	NA	TRBD1	CASSSTGGSEQYF	TGTGCCAGCAGTTCGACAGGGGGCAGCGAGCAGTACTTC
TRBV7-2	TRBJ1-5	few	NA	CASSFSEQNQPQHF	TGTGCCAGCAGCTTTTCGGAACAAAATCAGCCCCAGCATTTT
TRBV20-1	TRBJ2-7	NA	TRBD2	CSAGGTSIYEQYF	TGCAGTGCGGGCGGGACTAGCATATACGAGCAGTACTTC
TRBV7-7	TRBJ2-7	few	NA	CASSLGPGDAYEQYF	TGTGCCAGCAGCTTAGGACCAGGGGATGCCTACGAGCAGTACTTC
TRBV10-3	TRBJ2-1	NA	TRBD2	CAINGLAGGSEQFF	TGTGCCATCAACGGACTAGCGGGGGGTTCTGAGCAGTTCTTC
TRBV5-1	TRBJ2-6	NA	NA	CASSAGTLSSGANVLTF	TGCGCCAGCAGCGCAGGGACCCTATCCTCTGGGGCCAACGTCCTGACTTTC
TRBV27	TRBJ2-7	NA	NA	CASRPPFTGYEQYF	TGTGCCAGCAGGCCCCCCTTTACGGGGTACGAGCAGTACTTC
TRBV15	TRBJ2-6	NA	NA	CATSREGSEANVLTF	TGTGCCACCAGCAGAGAAGGGTCTGAGGCCAACGTCCTGACTTTC
TRBV6-1	TRBJ2-7	NA	TRBD1	CASRRGQGRLYEQYF	TGTGCCAGCAGAAGGGGACAGGGGAGATTGTACGAGCAGTACTTC
TRBV13	TRBJ2-3	few	NA	CASSPPRDMITDTQYF	TGTGCCAGCAGCCCTCCCCGGGATATGATCACAGATACGCAGTATTTT
TRBV5-1	TRBJ1-3	many	NA	CASSPYSGNTIYF	TGCGCCAGCAGCCCTTACTCTGGAAACACCATATATTTT
TRBV4-2	TRBJ1-3	NA	TRBD1	CASSQEGWTGPGNTIYF	TGTGCCAGCAGCCAAGAGGGATGGACAGGGCCTGGAAACACCATATATTTT
TRBV10-3	TRBJ1-2	NA	NA	CAISEPGTNYGYTF	TGTGCCATCAGTGAGCCGGGTACTAACTATGGCTACACCTTC
TRBV6-2/TRBV6-3	TRBJ1-3	few	NA	CASSYTYSGNTIYF	TGTGCCAGCAGTTATACGTACTCTGGAAACACCATATATTTT
TRBV12-3/TRBV12-4	TRBJ1-2	NA	NA	CASMPGLRDGYTF	TGTGCCAGCATGCCAGGGCTCCGCGATGGCTACACCTTC
TRBV5-6	TRBJ2-4	NA	NA	CASSEGVRAKNIQYF	TGTGCCAGCAGCGAAGGGGTTAGAGCCAAAAACATTCAGTACTTC
TRBV3-1	TRBJ2-5	few	NA	CASSQVVYQETQYF	TGTGCCAGCAGCCAAGTCGTCTACCAAGAGACCCAGTACTTC